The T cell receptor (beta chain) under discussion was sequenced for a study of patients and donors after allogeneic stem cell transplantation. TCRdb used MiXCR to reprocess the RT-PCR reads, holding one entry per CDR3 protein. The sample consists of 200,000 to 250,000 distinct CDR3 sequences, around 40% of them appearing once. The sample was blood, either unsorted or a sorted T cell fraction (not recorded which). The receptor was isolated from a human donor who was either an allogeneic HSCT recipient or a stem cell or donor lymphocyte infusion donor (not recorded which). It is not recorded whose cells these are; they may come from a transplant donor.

The CDR3 sequence is CASSQVQNSRIYTEAFF. CDR3 nucleotides: TGCGCCAGCAGCCAAGTTCAAAACAGTAGGATATACACTGAAGCTTTCTTT. The chain uses TRBV4-3 and TRBJ1-1; the D is unclear. V was pared by 1 base and J by 3 bases, with 18 bases between. Germline V gene sequence: CDR1 LGHNA, CDR2 YSLEER. The CDR3 covers 17 residues.